A single sample gave rise to the 5 T cell receptor beta chains below, sequenced in a study of cytomegalovirus exposure and HLA in healthy donors. Primers: 60 Vbeta forward and 13 Jbeta reverse. The assay was immunoSEQ multiplex PCR, and TCRdb's table has in-frame clones only and misses some. Among about 93,000 clones listed, 78% were seen once. The sequenced material came from PBMCs. The source is a woman aged 40 to 50 in good health and CMV-seronegative.

This clone appeared once. V usage is TRBV5-1 and J usage is TRBJ1-2; D gene ambiguous. The CDR3 extends over 16 amino acids. The germline CDR1 and CDR2 sequences are SGHRS and YFSETQ. V was trimmed by 0 bases and J by 4 bases, leaving 16 bases between them. The DNA for the CDR3 is TGCGCCAGCAGCTTGGCCGGCAGCGGGTTAGGCTATGGCTACACCTTC. Its protein is CASSLAGSGLGYGYTF.

This chain joins TRBV14 and TRBJ1-1, with D unclear. This CDR3 has 15 residues. Germline V gene sequence: CDR1 SGHDN, CDR2 FVKESK. V lost 4 bases, J lost 0 bases, and 12 bases lay in between. In DNA, the CDR3 is TGTGCCAGCAGCCGTTCGAGTATTGTGAACACTGAAGCTTTCTTT. Its protein is CASSRSSIVNTEAFF.

The chain uses TRBV5-8 and TRBJ2-2; TRBD1 aligns across 7 bases. The V gene's germline CDR1 is SGHTS and CDR2 YDEGEE. This CDR3 contains 18 residues. Trimming took 0 bases from V and 1 from J; bases not matched to a gene: 9. DNA for the CDR3: TGTGCCAGCAGCTTGGAAGACCCGGGACAGATGAACACCGGGGAGCTGTTTTTT. This translates into CASSLEDPGQMNTGELFF.

This chain links TRBV27 with TRBJ1-2, with D possibly being TRBD1 (5 bases). V lost 5 bases and J lost 5, with 12 bases in between. Germline V gene lookup returns CDR1 MNHEY and CDR2 SMNVEV (reference sequence). This CDR3 is built from 13 residues. As DNA, the CDR3 is TGTGCCAGCAGTCCAGGGATGTGGTATGGCTACACCTTC. Translating gives CASSPGMWYGYTF.

The rearrangement links TRBV14 to TRBJ1-1; D is perhaps TRBD1 (6 bases). CDR3 length: 19 residues. Germline loops: CDR1 SGHDN, CDR2 FVKESK. Trimming removed 2 bases from V and 0 bases from J, with 22 bases in between. In nucleotides, the CDR3 is TGTGCCAGCAGCCAACAAGGACAGCCTTCATGGGGCATGAACACTGAAGCTTTCTTT. This sequence encodes CASSQQGQPSWGMNTEAFF.